The 27 T cell receptor beta chains below were found in one sample sequenced in a study of control samples from healthy donors and cancer patients. TCRdb's table, derived via immunoSEQ multiplex PCR, lists solely in-frame clones and lacks some. Of about 160,000 clones listed, around nine tenths are singletons. Source material: blood. The receptors originated from a woman aged 30 to 39 in good health.

This clone was seen only once. The genes are TRBV5-1 and TRBJ2-2, with 7 positions matching TRBD1. The CDR3 has 15 amino acids. The germline V gene encodes CDR1 SGHRS and CDR2 YFSETQ. Trimming removed 0 bases from V and 7 bases from J; junction bases left unmatched: 6. This CDR3 reads CASSLGTGGVGELFF. As DNA, the CDR3 is TGCGCCAGCAGCTTGGGGACAGGAGGCGTCGGGGAGCTGTTTTTT. Full variable domain (remainder filled in from reference TRBV5-1 and TRBJ2-2): KAGVTQTPRYLIKTRGQQVTLSCSPISGHRSVSWYQQTPGQGLQFLFEYFSETQRNKGNFPGRFSGRQFSNSRSEMNVSTLELGDSALYLCASSLGTGGVGELFFGEGSRLTVL.

The chain joins TRBV3-1 (or the pseudogene TRBV3-2) to TRBJ2-5; 7 positions match TRBD2. The germline V gene has CDR1 LGHDT and CDR2 YNNKEL (reference sequence). The CDR3 length is 15 residues. After removal of 4 bases from V and 4 bases from J, the junction contained 9 bases not matched to a gene. The CDR3 loop reads CASSPSGGRGETQYF. The CDR3 nucleotides read TGTGCCAGCAGCCCTTCCGGCGGGAGAGGAGAGACCCAGTACTTC.

This chain joins TRBV12-3 or TRBV12-4 and TRBJ1-2; D is unclear. V lost 0 bases to trimming and J lost 10 bases, with 12 bases between them. CDR3 length: 13 amino acids. This CDR3 reads CASSLASGLDYTF. CDR3 sequence (DNA): TGTGCCAGCAGTTTAGCTTCGGGTCTGGACTACACCTTC.

As concerns this clone: This sample also contains other DNA sequences that code for the same CDR3. The chain uses TRBV3-1 (or the pseudogene TRBV3-2) and TRBJ2-3; 8 nucleotides align to TRBD2. The CDR3 sequence is 16 residues long. Germline V gene lookup returns CDR1 LGHDT and CDR2 YNNKEL (reference sequence). J was trimmed by 0 bases and V by 1 base; bases with no gene match: 3. The CDR3 region has the DNA TGTGCCAGCAGCCAAGCAGCTAGCGGGAGCACAGATACGCAGTATTTT. Encoded protein: CASSQAASGSTDTQYF.

The V gene is TRBV4-3, the J gene TRBJ2-3; D is unclear. This CDR3 is 15 amino acids long. V was cut by 0 bases and J by 1 base, with 8 bases left in between. The germline V gene has CDR1 LGHNA and CDR2 YSLEER. The CDR3 DNA is TGCGCCAGCAGCCAAGATGCTCGGGGCACAGATACGCAGTATTTT. The encoded protein is CASSQDARGTDTQYF.

The chain uses TRBV14 and TRBJ2-3; 9 nucleotides match TRBD1. V shed 0 bases, J shed 3 bases, and the junction held 4 bases outside the gene matches. Germline V gene lookup returns CDR1 SGHDN and CDR2 FVKESK. The CDR3 has 16 residues. CDR3 in amino acids: CASSQDGGQGTDTQYF. CDR3 sequence (DNA): TGTGCCAGCAGCCAAGATGGAGGACAGGGGACAGATACGCAGTATTTT.

The rearrangement links TRBV6-5 to TRBJ1-3; unclear D gene. CDR1 is MNHEY, CDR2 SVGAGI, per germline. The CDR3 has 15 residues. Trimming shortened V by 0 bases and J by 0 bases, and 6 bases separated the two germline ends. The DNA for the CDR3 is TGTGCCAGCAGTTACTCGGAGAACTCTGGAAACACCATATATTTT. Amino acid sequence: CASSYSENSGNTIYF.

A remark on this clone: The sample has other DNA sequences that encode this CDR3 too. The J gene is TRBJ1-5, the V gene TRBV28; D is unclear. This CDR3 has 15 residues. CDR1 is MDHEN, CDR2 SYDVKM, per germline. V shed 3 bases and J shed 2 bases, with 11 bases lying between them. The CDR3 here is CASSLRGGGNQPQHF. The CDR3 nucleotides are TGTGCCAGCAGTTTGCGGGGTGGGGGCAATCAGCCCCAGCATTTT.

The chain carries TRBV27 and TRBJ2-2; perhaps TRBD2 as D (6 bases). Germline lookup yields CDR1 MNHEY and CDR2 SMNVEV (reference sequence). The CDR3 runs 15 residues. V gave up 1 base and J gave up 7 bases, with 13 bases separating them. CDR3 in amino acids: CASSLWGRSIGELFF. DNA of the CDR3: TGTGCCAGCAGTTTATGGGGGAGGAGTATCGGGGAGCTGTTTTTT.

The rearrangement uses TRBV6-4 and TRBJ2-3; 8 bases line up with TRBD2. The CDR3 totals 14 residues. V was pared by 3 bases and J by 3 bases, with 2 bases of the junction left unmatched. Germline-derived CDR1 and CDR2 are MRHNA and SNTAGT. For the CDR3, the DNA is TGTGCCAGCAGTGAGGGACTAGATACAGATACGCAGTATTTT. Translated: CASSEGLDTDTQYF.

The chain carries TRBV3-1 (or the pseudogene TRBV3-2) and TRBJ1-4; 9 bases agree with TRBD1. The CDR3 covers 14 residues. Germline values: CDR1 LGHDT, CDR2 YNNKEL (reference sequence). The trim removed 2 bases at V and 9 bases at J, leaving 4 bases unmatched. The CDR3 region is CASSQTDRGKKLFF. Here the CDR3 DNA reads TGTGCCAGCAGCCAAACCGACAGGGGGAAAAAACTGTTTTTT.

V is TRBV24-1 and J is TRBJ2-1; D not certain. The V and J ends lost 4 bases and 7 bases respectively, with 13 bases between them. Germline V lookup: CDR1 KGHDR, CDR2 SFDVKD. This CDR3 spans 14 amino acids. The CDR3 bases are TGTGCCACCAGTGACCCGGGTCAAATGAATGAGCAGTTCTTC. It codes for CATSDPGQMNEQFF.

The rearrangement joins TRBV5-5 to TRBJ1-1; D unresolved. CDR3 length: 12 residues. Per the germline V gene, CDR1 is SGHKS and CDR2 is YYEKEE (reference sequence). V was shortened by 0 bases and J by 11 bases, with 11 bases between the two germline ends. Here the CDR3 DNA reads TGTGCCAGCAGCTTGGATAGGTCGCGCGCTTTCTTT. Protein sequence: CASSLDRSRAFF. Full variable domain (missing parts from reference TRBV5-5 and TRBJ1-1): DAGVTQSPTHLIKTRGQQVTLRCSPISGHKSVSWYQQVLGQGPQFIFQYYEKEERGRGNFPDRFSARQFPNYSSELNVNALLLGDSALYLCASSLDRSRAFFGQGTRLTVV.

The chain is built from TRBV7-3 and TRBJ2-7, with TRBD2 matching over 14 bases. Germline lookup yields CDR1 SGHTA and CDR2 FQGTGA. Trimming cost V 5 bases and J 7 bases; bases outside gene matches: 7. The CDR3 is made up of 15 amino acids. In DNA, the CDR3 is TGTGCCAGCAGCGCAGGGACTAGCGGGAGTCAAGAGCAGTACTTC. Translation gives CASSAGTSGSQEQYF.

This chain connects TRBV4-3 to TRBJ2-2; D unclear. Trimming removed 5 bases at V and 6 bases at J, with 16 bases between. Germline V gene lookup returns CDR1 LGHNA and CDR2 YSLEER. The length of the CDR3 is 15 residues. The CDR3 sequence is CASSKQGSGSGELFF. In DNA form, the CDR3 reads TGCGCCAGCAGCAAACAAGGGTCCGGTTCCGGGGAGCTGTTTTTT.

The chain uses TRBV3-1 (or the pseudogene TRBV3-2) and TRBJ2-1, with D perhaps matching TRBD2 (5 bases). This CDR3 has 23 amino acids. Trimming cost V 4 bases and J 0 bases, with 34 bases left between them. Germline V gene lookup returns CDR1 LGHDT and CDR2 YNNKEL (reference sequence). CDR3 amino acids: CASSLKIRGELAEKGSSYNEQFF. As DNA, the CDR3 is TGTGCCAGCAGCCTAAAGATACGGGGTGAGCTAGCCGAAAAGGGAAGCTCCTACAATGAGCAGTTCTTC.

The chain couples TRBV5-4 to TRBJ1-2; D remains unclear. The CDR3 length is 13 residues. The V end lost 2 bases, the J end lost 1 base, and 6 bases lay between the germline ends. CDR1 and CDR2 from the germline V gene are SGHNT and YYREEE (reference sequence). The CDR3 DNA reads TGTGCCAGCAGCTTCAGCCGTAACTATGGCTACACCTTC. Amino acids: CASSFSRNYGYTF.

This clone showed up just a few times. CDR3 amino acids: CAWSSMTGLVPHEQYF. The CDR3 bases are TGTGCCTGGAGTTCTATGACAGGACTAGTTCCCCACGAGCAGTACTTC. The chain couples TRBV30 to TRBJ2-7; D might be TRBD2 (7 bases). Germline V gene lookup returns CDR1 GTSNPN and CDR2 SVGIG (reference sequence). V dropped 2 bases and J dropped 5 bases, with 22 bases sitting between them. This CDR3 is built from 16 residues.

The chain employs TRBV30 and TRBJ2-1, with D possibly being TRBD2 (5 bases). V was clipped by 1 base and J by 0 bases, with 10 bases between them. Germline CDR1 GTSNPN, CDR2 SVGIG (reference sequence). This CDR3 region has 15 residues. This chain's CDR3 is CAWSGGGSSYNEQFF. The CDR3 DNA sequence: TGTGCCTGGAGTGGCGGAGGAAGCTCCTACAATGAGCAGTTCTTC.

V is TRBV11-2 and J is TRBJ1-4; the D gene is possibly TRBD1 (6 bases). This CDR3 has 16 amino acids. The V end was cut by 0 bases, the J end by 0 bases, with 8 bases between. Germline V gene data show CDR1 as SGHAT and CDR2 as FQNNGV. CDR3 sequence (DNA): TGTGCCAGCAGCTTAGAGGCAGGGGCAACTAATGAAAAACTGTTTTTT. It is translated as CASSLEAGATNEKLFF.

The rearrangement joins TRBV27 to TRBJ2-7; D call uncertain. CDR1 MNHEY and CDR2 SMNVEV come from the germline V gene (reference sequence). The CDR3 length is 15 residues. V lost 8 bases, J lost 1 base, and 18 bases lay in between. CDR3 loop: CASQLSPLASYEQYF. CDR3 nucleotides: TGTGCCAGCCAACTTTCACCACTTGCGTCCTACGAGCAGTACTTC.

The chain is built from TRBV5-4 and TRBJ2-3; the D is unclear. Germline CDR1 reads SGHNT; CDR2 reads YYREEE (reference sequence). The CDR3 extends over 14 amino acids. Between the trimmed V and J ends, which lost 4 bases and 2 bases, there was a span of 11 bases. CDR3 protein: CASSSKRDTDTQYF. CDR3 nucleotides: TGTGCCAGCAGCAGTAAGCGCGACACAGATACGCAGTATTTT.

This chain connects TRBV6-6 to TRBJ1-4; TRBD1 matches 9 bases. After removal of 5 bases from V and 2 bases from J, the junction contained 6 bases not matched to a gene. This CDR3 is 16 amino acids long. Germline loops: CDR1 MNHNY, CDR2 SVGAGI (reference sequence). CDR3 amino acids: CASSRQGVRTNEKLFF. The CDR3 region has the DNA TGTGCCAGCAGTCGACAGGGGGTGAGGACTAATGAAAAACTGTTTTTT.

The V and J genes are TRBV27 and TRBJ1-1; D remains ambiguous. CDR1 and CDR2 from the germline V gene are MNHEY and SMNVEV (reference sequence). V gave up 6 bases and J gave up 0 bases, with 14 bases separating them. The CDR3 totals 15 residues. CDR3 protein: CASSPGLRLNTEAFF. In DNA, the CDR3 is TGTGCCAGCAGCCCGGGTTTGAGGCTGAACACTGAAGCTTTCTTT.

The V gene is TRBV20-1, the J gene TRBJ2-1; D is unresolved. The CDR3 covers 14 residues. Germline values: CDR1 DFQATT, CDR2 SNEGSKA (reference sequence). The germline V and J ends were trimmed by 3 bases and 6 bases, with 15 bases remaining between them. The CDR3 here is CSASGWESLNEQFF. CDR3 nucleotides: TGCAGTGCTAGTGGGTGGGAAAGCCTCAATGAGCAGTTCTTC.

This chain connects TRBV5-8 to TRBJ1-6, with D perhaps matching TRBD1 (5 bases). V was shortened by 3 bases and J by 9 bases, with 13 bases between the two germline ends. The length of the CDR3 is 14 residues. Germline CDR1 reads SGHTS; CDR2 reads YDEGEE. Here the CDR3 reads CASSSRTSSSPLHF. Here the CDR3 DNA reads TGTGCCAGCAGCTCTCGGACATCCAGTTCACCCCTCCACTTT.

This chain links TRBV12-3 or TRBV12-4 with TRBJ1-6; D unresolved. CDR3 length equals 11 residues. The V gene lost 2 bases and the J gene lost 15 bases, with 8 bases spanning the gap. CDR3 DNA: TGTGCCAGCAGTTTAACTGGGCTCCTCCACTTT. Its protein is CASSLTGLLHF.